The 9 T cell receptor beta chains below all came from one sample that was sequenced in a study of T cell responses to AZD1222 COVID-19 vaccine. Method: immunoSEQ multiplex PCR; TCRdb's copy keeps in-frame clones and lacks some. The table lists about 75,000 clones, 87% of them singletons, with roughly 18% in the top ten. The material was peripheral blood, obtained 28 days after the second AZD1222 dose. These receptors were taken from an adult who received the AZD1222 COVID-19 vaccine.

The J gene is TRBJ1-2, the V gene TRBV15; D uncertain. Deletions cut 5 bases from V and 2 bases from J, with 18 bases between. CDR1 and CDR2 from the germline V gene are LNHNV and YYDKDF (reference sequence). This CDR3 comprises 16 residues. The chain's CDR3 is CATSPRISITNYGYTF. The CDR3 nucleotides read TGTGCCACCAGCCCCCGAATTTCTATAACCAACTATGGCTACACCTTC.

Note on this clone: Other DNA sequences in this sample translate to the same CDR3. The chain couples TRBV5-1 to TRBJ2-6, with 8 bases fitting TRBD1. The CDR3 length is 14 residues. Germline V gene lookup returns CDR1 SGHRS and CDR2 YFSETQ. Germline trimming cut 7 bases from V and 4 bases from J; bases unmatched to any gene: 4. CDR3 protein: CASGQGDGANVLTF. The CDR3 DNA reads TGCGCCAGCGGACAGGGAGACGGGGCCAACGTCCTGACTTTC.

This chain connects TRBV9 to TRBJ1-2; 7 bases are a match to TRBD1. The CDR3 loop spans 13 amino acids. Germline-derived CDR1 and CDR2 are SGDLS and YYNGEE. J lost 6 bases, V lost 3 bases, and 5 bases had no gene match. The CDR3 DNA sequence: TGTGCCAGCAGCGGGGGACAGAAGGATGGCTACACCTTC. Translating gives CASSGGQKDGYTF.

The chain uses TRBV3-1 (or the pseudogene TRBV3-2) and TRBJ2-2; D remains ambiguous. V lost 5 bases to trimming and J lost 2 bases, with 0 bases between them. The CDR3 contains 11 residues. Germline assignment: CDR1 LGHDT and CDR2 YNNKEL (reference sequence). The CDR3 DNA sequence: TGTGCCAGCAGCAACACCGGGGAGCTGTTTTTT. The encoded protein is CASSNTGELFF.

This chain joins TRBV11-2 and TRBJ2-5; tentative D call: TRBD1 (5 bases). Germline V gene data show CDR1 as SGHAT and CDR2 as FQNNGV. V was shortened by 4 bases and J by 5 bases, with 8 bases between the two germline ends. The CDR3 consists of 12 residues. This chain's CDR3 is CASSYPGETQYF. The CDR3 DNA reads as TGTGCCAGCAGCTATCCAGGGGAGACCCAGTACTTC.

The CDR3 spells CASSLAGGLDQPQHF. CDR3 bases: TGTGCCAGCAGCTTGGCAGGGGGTTTGGATCAGCCCCAGCATTTT. The chain links TRBV7-9 to TRBJ1-5; 7 positions match TRBD1. V dropped 3 bases and J dropped 5; count of bases not matched to a gene: 7. The CDR3 has 15 residues. CDR1 is SEHNR, CDR2 FQNEAQ, per germline (reference sequence).

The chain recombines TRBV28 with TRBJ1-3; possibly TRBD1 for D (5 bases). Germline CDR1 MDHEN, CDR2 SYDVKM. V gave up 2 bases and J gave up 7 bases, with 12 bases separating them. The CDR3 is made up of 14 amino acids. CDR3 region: CASSLRGPANTIYF. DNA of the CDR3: TGTGCCAGCAGTTTAAGGGGACCGGCGAACACCATATATTTT.

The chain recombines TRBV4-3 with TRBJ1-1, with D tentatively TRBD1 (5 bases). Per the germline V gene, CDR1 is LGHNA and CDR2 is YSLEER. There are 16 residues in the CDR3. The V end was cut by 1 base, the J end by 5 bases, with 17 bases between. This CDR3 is CASSQVIRQSGTEAFF. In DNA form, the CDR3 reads TGCGCCAGCAGCCAAGTCATAAGGCAGTCAGGGACTGAAGCTTTCTTT.

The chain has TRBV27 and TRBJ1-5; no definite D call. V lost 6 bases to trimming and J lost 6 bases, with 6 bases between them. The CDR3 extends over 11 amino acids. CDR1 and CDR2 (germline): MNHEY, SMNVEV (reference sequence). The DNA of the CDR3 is TGTGCCAGCAGCACCAGTCAGCCCCAGCATTTT. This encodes CASSTSQPQHF.